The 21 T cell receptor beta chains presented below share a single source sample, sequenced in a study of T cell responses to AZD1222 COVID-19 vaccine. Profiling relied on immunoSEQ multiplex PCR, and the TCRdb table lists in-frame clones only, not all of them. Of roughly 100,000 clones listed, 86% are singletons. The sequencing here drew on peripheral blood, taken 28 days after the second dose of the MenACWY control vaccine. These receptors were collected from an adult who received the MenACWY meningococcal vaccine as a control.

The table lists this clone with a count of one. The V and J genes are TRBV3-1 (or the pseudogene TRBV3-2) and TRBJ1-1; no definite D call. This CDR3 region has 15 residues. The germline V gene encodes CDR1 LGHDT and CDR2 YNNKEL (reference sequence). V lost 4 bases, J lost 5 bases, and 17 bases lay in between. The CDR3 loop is CASSPLVNPGTEAFF. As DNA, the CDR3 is TGTGCCAGCAGCCCCCTGGTGAACCCTGGGACTGAAGCTTTCTTT.

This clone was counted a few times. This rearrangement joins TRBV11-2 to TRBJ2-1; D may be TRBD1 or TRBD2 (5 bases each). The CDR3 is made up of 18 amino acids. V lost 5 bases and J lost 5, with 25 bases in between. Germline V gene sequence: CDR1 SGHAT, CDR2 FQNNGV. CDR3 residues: CASSQPAVLGVPNNEQFF. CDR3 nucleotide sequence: TGTGCCAGCAGCCAACCAGCGGTGTTGGGGGTCCCTAACAATGAGCAGTTCTTC.

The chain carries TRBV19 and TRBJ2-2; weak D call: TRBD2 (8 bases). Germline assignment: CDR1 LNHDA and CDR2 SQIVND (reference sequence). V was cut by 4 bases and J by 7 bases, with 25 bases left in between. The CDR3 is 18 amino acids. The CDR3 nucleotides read TGTGCCAGTAGTAAACTACTACCGGGACAGCGGGGGATCGGGGAGCTGTTTTTT. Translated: CASSKLLPGQRGIGELFF.

The CDR3 DNA sequence: TGTGCCAGCTCACCGGACAGCCAAGAGACCCAGTACTTC. This gives the protein CASSPDSQETQYF. This sequence joins TRBV18 and TRBJ2-5; maybe TRBD1 (6 bases). This CDR3 is built from 13 residues. V was shortened by 3 bases and J by 1 base, with 6 bases between the two germline ends. Germline values: CDR1 KGHSH, CDR2 LQKENI.

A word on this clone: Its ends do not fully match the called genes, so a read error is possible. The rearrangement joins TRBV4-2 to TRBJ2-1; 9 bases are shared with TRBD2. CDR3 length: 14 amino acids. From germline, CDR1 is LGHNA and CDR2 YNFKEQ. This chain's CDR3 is CASSKDLAGGSQFF. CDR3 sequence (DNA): TGTGCCAGCAGCAAAGATCTGGCGGGGGGGAGTCAGTTCTTC.

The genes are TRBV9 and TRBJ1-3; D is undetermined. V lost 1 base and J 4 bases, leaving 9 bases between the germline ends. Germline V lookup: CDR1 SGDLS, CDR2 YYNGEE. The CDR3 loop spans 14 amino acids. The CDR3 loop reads CASSVQHSGNTIYF. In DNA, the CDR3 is TGTGCCAGCAGCGTACAACATAGCGGAAACACCATATATTTT.

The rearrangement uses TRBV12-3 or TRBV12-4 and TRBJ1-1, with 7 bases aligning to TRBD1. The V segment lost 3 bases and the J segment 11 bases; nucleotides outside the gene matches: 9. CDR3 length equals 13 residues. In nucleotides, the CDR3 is TGTGCCAGCAGTTTGGGTACAGGGGTAAGGGCTTTCTTT. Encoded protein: CASSLGTGVRAFF.

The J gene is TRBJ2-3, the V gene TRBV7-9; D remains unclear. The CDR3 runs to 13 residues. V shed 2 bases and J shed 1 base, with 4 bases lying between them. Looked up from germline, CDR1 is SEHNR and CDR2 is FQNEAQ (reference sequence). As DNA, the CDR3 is TGTGCCAGCAGCTTAAGCGGCACAGATACGCAGTATTTT. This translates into CASSLSGTDTQYF.

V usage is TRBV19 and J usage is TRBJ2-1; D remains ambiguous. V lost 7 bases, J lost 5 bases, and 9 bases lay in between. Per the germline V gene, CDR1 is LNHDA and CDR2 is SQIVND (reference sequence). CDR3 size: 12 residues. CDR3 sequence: CASTDGDNEQFF. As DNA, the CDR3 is TGTGCCAGTACTGACGGTGACAATGAGCAGTTCTTC.

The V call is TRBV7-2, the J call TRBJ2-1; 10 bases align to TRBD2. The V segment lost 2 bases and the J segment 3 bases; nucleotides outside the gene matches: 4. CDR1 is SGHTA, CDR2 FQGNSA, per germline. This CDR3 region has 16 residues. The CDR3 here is CASSLRGTSDYNEQFF. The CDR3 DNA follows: TGTGCCAGCAGCTTACGCGGGACTAGCGACTACAATGAGCAGTTCTTC.

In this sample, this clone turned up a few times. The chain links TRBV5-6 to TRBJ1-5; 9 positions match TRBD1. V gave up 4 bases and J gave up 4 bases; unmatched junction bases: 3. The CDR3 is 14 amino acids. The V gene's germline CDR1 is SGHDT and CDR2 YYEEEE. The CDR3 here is CASSIGQGNQPQHF. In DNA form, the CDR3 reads TGTGCCAGCAGCATAGGACAGGGGAATCAGCCCCAGCATTTT.

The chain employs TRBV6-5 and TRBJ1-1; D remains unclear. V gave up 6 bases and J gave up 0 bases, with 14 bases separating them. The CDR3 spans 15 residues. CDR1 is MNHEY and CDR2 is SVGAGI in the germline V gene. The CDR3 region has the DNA TGTGCCAGCAGCAAGGGAGGTTTCATGAACACTGAAGCTTTCTTT. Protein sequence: CASSKGGFMNTEAFF.

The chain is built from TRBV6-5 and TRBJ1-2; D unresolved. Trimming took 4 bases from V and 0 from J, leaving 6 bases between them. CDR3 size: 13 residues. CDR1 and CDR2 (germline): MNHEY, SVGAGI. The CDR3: CASSFDTNYGYTF. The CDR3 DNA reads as TGTGCCAGCAGTTTTGACACTAACTATGGCTACACCTTC.

This chain's CDR3 is CASSLVAPYNTDTQYF. DNA of the CDR3: TGTGCCAGCAGCTTAGTGGCCCCATATAACACAGATACGCAGTATTTT. The chain has TRBV7-2 and TRBJ2-3, with D hard to call. The CDR3 contains 16 residues. V was trimmed by 1 base and J by 2 bases, leaving 13 bases between them. The germline gives CDR1 SGHTA, CDR2 FQGNSA.

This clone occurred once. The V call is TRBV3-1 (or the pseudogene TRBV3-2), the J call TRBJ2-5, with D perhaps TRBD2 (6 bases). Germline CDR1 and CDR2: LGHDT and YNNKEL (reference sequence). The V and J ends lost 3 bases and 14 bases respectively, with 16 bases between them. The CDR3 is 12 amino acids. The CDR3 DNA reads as TGTGCCAGCAGCCAGGCCGGGACTGGTAGATACTTC. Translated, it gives CASSQAGTGRYF.

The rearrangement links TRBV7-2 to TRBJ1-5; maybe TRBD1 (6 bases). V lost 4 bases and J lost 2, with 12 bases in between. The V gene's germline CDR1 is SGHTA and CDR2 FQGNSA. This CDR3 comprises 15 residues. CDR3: CASSSGRGGNQPQHF. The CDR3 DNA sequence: TGTGCCAGCAGCTCGGGTAGGGGGGGCAATCAGCCCCAGCATTTT. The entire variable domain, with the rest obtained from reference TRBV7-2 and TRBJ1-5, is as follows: GAGVSQSPSNKVTEKGKDVELRCDPISGHTALYWYRQSLGQGLEFLIYFQGNSAPDKSGLPSDRFSAERTGGSVSTLTIQRTQQEDSAVYLCASSSGRGGNQPQHFGDGTRLSIL.

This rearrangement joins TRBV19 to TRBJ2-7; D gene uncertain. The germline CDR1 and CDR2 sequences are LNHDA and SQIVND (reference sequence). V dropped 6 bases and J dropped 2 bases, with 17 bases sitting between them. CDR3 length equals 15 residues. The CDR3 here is CASRLQDIAAYEQYF. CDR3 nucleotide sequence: TGTGCCAGTAGGCTACAAGACATCGCTGCCTACGAGCAGTACTTC.

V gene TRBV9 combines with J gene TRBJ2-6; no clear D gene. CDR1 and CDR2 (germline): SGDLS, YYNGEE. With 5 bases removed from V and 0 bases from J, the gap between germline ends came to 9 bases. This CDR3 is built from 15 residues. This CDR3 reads CASSHESSGANVLTF. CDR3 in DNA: TGTGCCAGCAGTCACGAGAGCTCTGGGGCCAACGTCCTGACTTTC.

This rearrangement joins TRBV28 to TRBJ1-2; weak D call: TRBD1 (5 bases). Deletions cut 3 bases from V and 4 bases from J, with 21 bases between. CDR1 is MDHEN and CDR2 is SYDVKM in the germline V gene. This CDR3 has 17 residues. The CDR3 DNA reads TGTGCCAGCAGTTTGGAGGGGAGTGCGGGGCTAGGCTATGGCTACACCTTC. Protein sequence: CASSLEGSAGLGYGYTF.

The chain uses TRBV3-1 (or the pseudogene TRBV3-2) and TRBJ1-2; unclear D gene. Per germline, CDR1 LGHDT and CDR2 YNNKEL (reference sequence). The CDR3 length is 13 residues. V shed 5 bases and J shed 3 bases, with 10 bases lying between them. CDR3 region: CASSSYGDYGYTF. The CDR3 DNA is TGTGCCAGCAGCTCATACGGGGACTATGGCTACACCTTC.

CDR3 coding DNA: TGTGCCAGCAGCTTAGAGGGTAGGAGCTCTGGAAACACCATATATTTT. The encoded protein is CASSLEGRSSGNTIYF. The chain joins TRBV7-8 to TRBJ1-3; D uncertain. The CDR3 covers 16 residues. Germline loops: CDR1 SGHVS, CDR2 FQNEAQ. V lost 1 base and J lost 0, with 10 bases in between. The whole variable domain, remainder taken from reference TRBV7-8 and TRBJ1-3, is GAGVSQSPRYKVAKRGQDVALRCDPISGHVSLFWYQQALGQGPEFLTYFQNEAQLDKSGLPSDRFFAERPEGSVSTLKIQRTQQEDSAVYLCASSLEGRSSGNTIYFGEGSWLTVV.